This T cell receptor (beta chain) was found in a study of cytomegalovirus exposure and HLA in healthy donors. In the case of this clone: Its matching antigen is unknown.

Amplification used 60 Vbeta primers and 13 Jbeta primers. Assay: immunoSEQ multiplex PCR; the TCRdb copy retains only in-frame clones and omits some. The sample contains around 150,000 clones, more than 75% of which appear only once. Whole-study findings and limits: Versus the roughly 640-donor mean, an Asian-associated ancestry cluster reportedly showed fewer N-insertions in a later analysis.

Unrecorded immune exposure was likely among donors, who were nominally healthy when sampled. The length of the CDR3 is 13 residues. In germline, CDR1 is MGHRA, CDR2 YSYEKL. V lost 3 bases, J lost 7 bases, and 12 bases lay in between. This chain links TRBV4-1 with TRBJ1-1; a weak D match, TRBD1 (6 bases). The sample taken for sequencing was PBMCs. This receptor was obtained from a woman aged 40 to 50 in good health and CMV-seronegative. As DNA, the CDR3 is TGCGCCAGCAGCCACGGACAGCCATATGAAGCTTTCTTT. Translating gives CASSHGQPYEAFF.